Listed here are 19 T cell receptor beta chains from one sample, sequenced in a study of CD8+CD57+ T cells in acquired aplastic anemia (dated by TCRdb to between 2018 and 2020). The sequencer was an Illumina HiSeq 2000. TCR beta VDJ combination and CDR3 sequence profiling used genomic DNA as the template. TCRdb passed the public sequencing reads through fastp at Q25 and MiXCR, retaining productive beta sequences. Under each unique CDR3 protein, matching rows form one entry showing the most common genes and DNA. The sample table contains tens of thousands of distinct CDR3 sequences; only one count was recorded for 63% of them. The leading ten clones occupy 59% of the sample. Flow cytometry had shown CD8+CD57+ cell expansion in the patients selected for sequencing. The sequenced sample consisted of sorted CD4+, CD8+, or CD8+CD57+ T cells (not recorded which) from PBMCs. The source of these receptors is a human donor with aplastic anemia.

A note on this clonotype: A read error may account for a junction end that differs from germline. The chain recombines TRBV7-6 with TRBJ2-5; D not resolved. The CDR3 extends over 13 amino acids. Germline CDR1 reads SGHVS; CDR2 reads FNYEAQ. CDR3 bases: TGTGCCAGCAGCTTATCTTTATCGGAGACCCAATACTTC. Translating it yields CASSLSLSETQYF.

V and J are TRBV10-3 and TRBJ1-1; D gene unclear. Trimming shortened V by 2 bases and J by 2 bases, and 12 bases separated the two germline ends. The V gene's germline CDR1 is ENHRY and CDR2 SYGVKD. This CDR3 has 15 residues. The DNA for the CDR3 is TGTGCCATCAGTGAGGAAATGGACGGTAACACTGAAGCTTTCTTT. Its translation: CAISEEMDGNTEAFF.

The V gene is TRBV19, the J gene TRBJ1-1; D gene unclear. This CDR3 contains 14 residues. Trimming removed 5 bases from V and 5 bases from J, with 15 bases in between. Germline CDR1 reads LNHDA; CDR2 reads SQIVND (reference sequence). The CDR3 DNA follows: TGTGCCAGTAGTGAGGAGGGCAGGTGGACTGAAGCTTTCTTT. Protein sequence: CASSEEGRWTEAFF.

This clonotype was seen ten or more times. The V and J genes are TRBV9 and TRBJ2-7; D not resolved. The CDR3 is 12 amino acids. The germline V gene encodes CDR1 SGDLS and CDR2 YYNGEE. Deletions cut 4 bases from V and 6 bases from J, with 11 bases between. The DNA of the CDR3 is TGTGCCAGCAGCCTTCAAGGCGGCGAGCAGTACTTC. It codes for CASSLQGGEQYF.

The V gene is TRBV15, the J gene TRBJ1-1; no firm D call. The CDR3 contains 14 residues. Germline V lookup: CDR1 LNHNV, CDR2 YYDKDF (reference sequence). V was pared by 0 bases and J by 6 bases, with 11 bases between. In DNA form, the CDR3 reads TGTGCCACCAGCAGAGATCCCCTGGCCGCTGAAGCTTTCTTT. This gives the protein CATSRDPLAAEAFF. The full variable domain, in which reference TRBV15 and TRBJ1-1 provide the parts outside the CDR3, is DAMVIQNPRYQVTQFGKPVTLSCSQTLNHNVMYWYQQKSSQAPKLLFHYYDKDFNNEADTPDNFQSRRPNTSFCFLDIRSPGLGDTAMYLCATSRDPLAAEAFFGQGTRLTVV.

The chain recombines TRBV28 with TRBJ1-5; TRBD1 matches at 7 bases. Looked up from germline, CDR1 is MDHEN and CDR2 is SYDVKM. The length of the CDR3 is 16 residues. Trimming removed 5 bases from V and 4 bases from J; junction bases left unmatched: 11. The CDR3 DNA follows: TGTGCCAGCAGTGAGACAGGGATAAGTGCAAATCAGCCCCAGCATTTT. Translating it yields CASSETGISANQPQHF.

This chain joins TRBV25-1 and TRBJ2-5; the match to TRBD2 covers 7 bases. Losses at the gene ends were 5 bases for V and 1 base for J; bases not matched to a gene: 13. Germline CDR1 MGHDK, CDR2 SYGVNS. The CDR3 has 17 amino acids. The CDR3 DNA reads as TGTGCCAGCAGTTCCGGAAAGGGGCTAGCGGCCCAAGAGACCCAGTACTTC. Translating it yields CASSSGKGLAAQETQYF.

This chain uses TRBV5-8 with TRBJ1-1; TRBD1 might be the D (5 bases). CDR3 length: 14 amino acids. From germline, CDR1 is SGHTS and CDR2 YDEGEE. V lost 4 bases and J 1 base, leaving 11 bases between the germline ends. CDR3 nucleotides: TGTGCCAGCAGCATCGACAGCGCGAACACTGAAGCTTTCTTT. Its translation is CASSIDSANTEAFF.

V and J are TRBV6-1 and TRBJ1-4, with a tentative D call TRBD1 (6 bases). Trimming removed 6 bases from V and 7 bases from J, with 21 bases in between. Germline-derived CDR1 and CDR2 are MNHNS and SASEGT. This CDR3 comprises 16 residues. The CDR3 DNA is TGTGCCAGCAGCTTGGGAATGCAGGGAGGGGGTGAAAAACTGTTTTTT. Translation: CASSLGMQGGGEKLFF.

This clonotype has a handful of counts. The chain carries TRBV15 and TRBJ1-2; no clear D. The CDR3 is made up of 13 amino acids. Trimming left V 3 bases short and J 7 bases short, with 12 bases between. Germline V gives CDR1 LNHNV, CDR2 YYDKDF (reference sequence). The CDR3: CATSSWTDGGYTF. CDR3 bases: TGTGCCACCAGCAGTTGGACCGACGGTGGCTACACCTTC. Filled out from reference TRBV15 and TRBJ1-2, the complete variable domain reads DAMVIQNPRYQVTQFGKPVTLSCSQTLNHNVMYWYQQKSSQAPKLLFHYYDKDFNNEADTPDNFQSRRPNTSFCFLDIRSPGLGDTAMYLCATSSWTDGGYTFGSGTRLTVV.

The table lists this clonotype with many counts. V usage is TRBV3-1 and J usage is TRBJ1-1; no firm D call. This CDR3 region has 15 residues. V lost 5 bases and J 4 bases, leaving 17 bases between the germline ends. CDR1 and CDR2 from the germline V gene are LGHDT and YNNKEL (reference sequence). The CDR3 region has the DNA TGTGCCAGCAGCTCCCTCAGCAGATTGGGCACTGAAGCTTTCTTT. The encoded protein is CASSSLSRLGTEAFF.

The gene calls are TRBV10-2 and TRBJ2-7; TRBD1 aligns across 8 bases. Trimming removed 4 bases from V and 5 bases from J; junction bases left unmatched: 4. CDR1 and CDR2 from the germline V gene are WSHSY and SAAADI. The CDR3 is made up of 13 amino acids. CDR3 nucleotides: TGCGCCAGCAGTGGACAGGGGCCCCACGAGCAGTACTTC. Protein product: CASSGQGPHEQYF.

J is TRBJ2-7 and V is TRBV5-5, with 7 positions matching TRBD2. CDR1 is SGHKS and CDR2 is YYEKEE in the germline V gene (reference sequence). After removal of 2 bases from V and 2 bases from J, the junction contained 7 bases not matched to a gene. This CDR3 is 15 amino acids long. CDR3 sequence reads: CASSLNGGNPYEQYF. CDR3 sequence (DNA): TGTGCCAGCAGCTTAAACGGGGGGAACCCCTACGAGCAGTACTTC.

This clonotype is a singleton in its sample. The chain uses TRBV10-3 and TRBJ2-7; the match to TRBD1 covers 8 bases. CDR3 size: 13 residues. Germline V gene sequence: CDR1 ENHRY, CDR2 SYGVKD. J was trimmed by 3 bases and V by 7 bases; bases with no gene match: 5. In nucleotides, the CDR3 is TGTGCCATCAAGCCTGGACAGGGCTACGAGCAGTACTTC. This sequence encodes CAIKPGQGYEQYF.

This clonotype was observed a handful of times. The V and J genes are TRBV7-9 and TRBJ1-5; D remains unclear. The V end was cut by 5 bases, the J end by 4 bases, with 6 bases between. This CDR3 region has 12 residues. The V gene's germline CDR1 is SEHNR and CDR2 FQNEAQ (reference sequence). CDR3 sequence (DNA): TGTGCCAGCAGCATAGGGAATCAGCCCCAGCATTTT. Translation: CASSIGNQPQHF.

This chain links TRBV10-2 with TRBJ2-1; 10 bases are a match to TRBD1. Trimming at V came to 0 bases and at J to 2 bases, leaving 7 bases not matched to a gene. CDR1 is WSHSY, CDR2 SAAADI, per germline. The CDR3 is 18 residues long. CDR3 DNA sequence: TGCGCCAGCAGTGAGTCGACAGGGGGCCCACTCCCCTACAATGAGCAGTTCTTC. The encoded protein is CASSESTGGPLPYNEQFF.

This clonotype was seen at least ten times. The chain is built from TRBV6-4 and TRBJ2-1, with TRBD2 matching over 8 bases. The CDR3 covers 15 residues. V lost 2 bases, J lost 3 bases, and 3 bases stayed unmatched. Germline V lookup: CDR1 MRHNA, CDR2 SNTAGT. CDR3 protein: CASSDTSGDYNEQFF. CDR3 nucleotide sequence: TGTGCCAGCAGTGACACTAGCGGAGACTACAATGAGCAGTTCTTC.

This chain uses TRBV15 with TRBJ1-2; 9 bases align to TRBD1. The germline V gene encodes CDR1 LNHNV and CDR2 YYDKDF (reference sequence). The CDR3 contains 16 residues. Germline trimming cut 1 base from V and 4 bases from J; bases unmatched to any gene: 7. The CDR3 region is CATSRGSLTGGYGYTF. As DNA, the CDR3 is TGTGCCACCAGCAGAGGTTCCCTGACAGGGGGCTATGGCTACACCTTC.

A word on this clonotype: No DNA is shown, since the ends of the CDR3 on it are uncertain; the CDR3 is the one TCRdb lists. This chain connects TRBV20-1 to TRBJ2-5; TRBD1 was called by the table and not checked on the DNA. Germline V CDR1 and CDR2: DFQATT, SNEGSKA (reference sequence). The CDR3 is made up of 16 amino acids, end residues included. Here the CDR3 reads CSARDSGPAYQETQYF.